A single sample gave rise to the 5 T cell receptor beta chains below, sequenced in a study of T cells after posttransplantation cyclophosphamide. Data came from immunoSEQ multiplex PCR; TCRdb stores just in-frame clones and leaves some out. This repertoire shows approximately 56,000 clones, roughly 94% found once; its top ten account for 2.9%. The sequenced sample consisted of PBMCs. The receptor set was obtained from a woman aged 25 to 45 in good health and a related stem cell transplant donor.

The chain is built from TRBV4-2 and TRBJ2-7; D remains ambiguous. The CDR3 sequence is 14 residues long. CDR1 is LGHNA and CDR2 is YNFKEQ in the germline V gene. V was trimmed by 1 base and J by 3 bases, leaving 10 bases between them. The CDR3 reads CASSQGQTNYEQYF. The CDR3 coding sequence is TGTGCCAGCAGCCAAGGGCAGACAAACTACGAGCAGTACTTC.

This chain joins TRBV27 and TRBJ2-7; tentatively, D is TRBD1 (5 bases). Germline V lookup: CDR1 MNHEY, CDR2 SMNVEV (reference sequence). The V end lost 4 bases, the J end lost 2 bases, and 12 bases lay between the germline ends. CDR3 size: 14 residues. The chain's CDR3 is CASSSQQGPYEQYF. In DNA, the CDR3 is TGTGCCAGCAGTTCCCAGCAGGGCCCCTACGAGCAGTACTTC.

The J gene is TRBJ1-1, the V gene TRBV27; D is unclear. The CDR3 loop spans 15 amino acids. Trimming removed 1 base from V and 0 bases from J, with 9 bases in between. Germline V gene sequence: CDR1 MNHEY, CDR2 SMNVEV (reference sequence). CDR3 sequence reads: CASSLFVSMNTEAFF. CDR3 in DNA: TGTGCCAGCAGTTTATTTGTTAGTATGAACACTGAAGCTTTCTTT.

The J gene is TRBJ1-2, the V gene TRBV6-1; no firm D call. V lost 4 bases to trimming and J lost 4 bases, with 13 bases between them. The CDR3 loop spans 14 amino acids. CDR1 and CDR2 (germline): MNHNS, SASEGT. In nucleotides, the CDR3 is TGTGCCAGCAGTGTTTCGGCAGGCCCCTATGGCTACACCTTC. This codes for CASSVSAGPYGYTF.

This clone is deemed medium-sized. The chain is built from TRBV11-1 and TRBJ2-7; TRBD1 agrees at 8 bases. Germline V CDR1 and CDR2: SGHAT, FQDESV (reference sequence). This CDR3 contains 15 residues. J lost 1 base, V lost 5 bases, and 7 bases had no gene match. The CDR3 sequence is CASSQGAMGSYEQYF. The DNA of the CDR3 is TGTGCCAGCAGCCAGGGGGCAATGGGATCCTACGAGCAGTACTTC. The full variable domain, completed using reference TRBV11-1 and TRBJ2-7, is EAEVAQSPRYKITEKSQAVAFWCDPISGHATLYWYRQILGQGPELLVQFQDESVVDDSQLPKDRFSAERLKGVDSTLKIQPAELGDSAMYLCASSQGAMGSYEQYFGPGTRLTVT.